These 25 T cell receptor beta chains were all obtained from the same sample, sequenced in a study of blood T cell repertoires in COVID-19. Produced via immunoSEQ multiplex PCR; TCRdb's table is partial and in-frame only. The sample lists about 220,000 clones, more than 65% occurring once. Sequenced input: peripheral blood. These receptor sequences come from a woman aged 55-70 years with acute or convalescent COVID-19.

The chain has TRBV15 and TRBJ1-5, with TRBD1 identical over 9 bases. The V segment lost 0 bases and the J segment 2 bases; nucleotides outside the gene matches: 17. Germline V gene lookup returns CDR1 LNHNV and CDR2 YYDKDF (reference sequence). The CDR3 has 21 residues. CDR3: CATSRDIGPHRGRRGNQPQHF. CDR3 nucleotides: TGTGCCACCAGCAGAGATATAGGCCCCCACAGGGGGCGTCGGGGCAATCAGCCCCAGCATTTT.

This clone was recorded once. CDR3 in amino acids: CATSDATGFYGYTF. In nucleotides, the CDR3 is TGTGCCACCAGTGACGCGACAGGATTCTATGGCTACACCTTC. V and J are TRBV24-1 and TRBJ1-2; tentative D call: TRBD1 (6 bases). CDR1 and CDR2 from the germline V gene are KGHDR and SFDVKD. CDR3 length: 14 residues. Deletions cut 4 bases from V and 4 bases from J, with 12 bases between.

The V and J genes are TRBV4-2 and TRBJ1-6, with D possibly TRBD1 on 5 matching bases. V was trimmed by 0 bases and J by 7 bases, leaving 10 bases between them. CDR3 length: 15 amino acids. Germline CDR1 is LGHNA and CDR2 is YNFKEQ. The CDR3 spells CASSQEMGGNSPLHF. CDR3 in DNA: TGTGCCAGCAGCCAAGAAATGGGGGGGAATTCACCCCTCCACTTT.

The chain's CDR3 is CAWRGLNTEAFF. DNA for the CDR3: TGTGCCTGGAGGGGGCTGAACACTGAAGCTTTCTTT. This sequence joins TRBV30 and TRBJ1-1; D is possibly TRBD1 (5 bases). CDR3 length: 12 amino acids. Trimming left V 3 bases short and J 0 bases short, with 5 bases between. Germline CDR1 is GTSNPN and CDR2 is SVGIG (reference sequence).

The chain combines TRBV6-1 with TRBJ1-1; D not certain. Trimming took 3 bases from V and 1 from J, leaving 9 bases between them. The CDR3 loop spans 14 amino acids. In germline, CDR1 is MNHNS, CDR2 SASEGT. CDR3 sequence (DNA): TGTGCCAGCAGTGACCGACTGGGGAACACTGAAGCTTTCTTT. Its translation is CASSDRLGNTEAFF.

The chain links TRBV7-9 to TRBJ2-7; the D gene is possibly TRBD1 (6 bases). Trimming shortened V by 5 bases and J by 3 bases, and 8 bases separated the two germline ends. The CDR3 runs 12 residues. The germline V gene has CDR1 SEHNR and CDR2 FQNEAQ (reference sequence). The CDR3 reads CASSQTGYEQYF. CDR3 sequence (DNA): TGTGCCAGCAGCCAGACAGGCTACGAGCAGTACTTC.

The chain is built from TRBV6-5 and TRBJ2-7, with D perhaps matching TRBD1 (5 bases). Trimming took 6 bases from V and 1 from J, leaving 10 bases between them. Germline V lookup: CDR1 MNHEY, CDR2 SVGAGI. The CDR3 consists of 13 residues. The CDR3 loop reads CASRAGYSYEQYF. The CDR3, as DNA: TGTGCCAGCAGGGCAGGGTATTCCTACGAGCAGTACTTC.

The V call is TRBV7-2, the J call TRBJ2-2, with D possibly TRBD1 on 6 matching bases. From germline, CDR1 is SGHTA and CDR2 FQGNSA. V gave up 5 bases and J gave up 6 bases, with 19 bases separating them. This CDR3 is 16 amino acids long. CDR3 sequence (DNA): TGTGCCAGCAGCGCACGAAGTGGGGGCCTGCCCGGGGAGCTGTTTTTT. Its translation is CASSARSGGLPGELFF.

V and J are TRBV25-1 and TRBJ1-4; 7 bases are a match to TRBD1. Germline lookup yields CDR1 MGHDK and CDR2 SYGVNS. This CDR3 is built from 12 residues. J gave up 10 bases and V 7 bases, and 6 bases lay outside the gene matches. CDR3 in amino acids: CASKAAGGKLFF. CDR3 bases: TGTGCCAGCAAGGCGGCAGGGGGAAAACTGTTTTTT.

The chain carries TRBV4-3 and TRBJ2-3; D not resolved. Trimming took off 0 bases at V and 3 bases at J, with 7 bases between the two ends. The CDR3 loop spans 14 amino acids. Germline V CDR1 and CDR2: LGHNA, YSLEER. CDR3 sequence reads: CASSQDQVTDTQYF. CDR3 bases: TGCGCCAGCAGCCAAGATCAGGTAACAGATACGCAGTATTTT.

The chain links TRBV30 to TRBJ2-7; no definite D call. The CDR3 has 12 residues. V dropped 2 bases and J dropped 5 bases, with 10 bases sitting between them. In germline, CDR1 is GTSNPN, CDR2 SVGIG (reference sequence). CDR3 amino acids: CAWSPRRNEQYF. CDR3 nucleotides: TGTGCCTGGAGTCCCCGGCGGAACGAGCAGTACTTC.

V is TRBV2 and J is TRBJ1-6; the D is unclear. V was cut by 6 bases and J by 7 bases, with 16 bases left in between. This CDR3 region has 15 residues. The germline CDR1 and CDR2 sequences are SNHLY and FYNNEI. CDR3 sequence (DNA): TGTGCCAGCAGATACCCGGGATTTGGGAATTCACCCCTCCACTTT. Protein sequence: CASRYPGFGNSPLHF.

The V call is TRBV6-5, the J call TRBJ1-1; TRBD1 aligns across 8 bases. Germline-derived CDR1 and CDR2 are MNHEY and SVGAGI. The CDR3 runs 14 residues. J lost 2 bases, V lost 6 bases, and 5 bases had no gene match. The CDR3 nucleotides read TGTGCCAGCAGCTCCGGGACAGGAAACACTGAAGCTTTCTTT. It translates to CASSSGTGNTEAFF.

This rearrangement joins TRBV9 to TRBJ2-1; 9 bases match TRBD2. The trim removed 4 bases at V and 7 bases at J, leaving 6 bases unmatched. Germline assignment: CDR1 SGDLS and CDR2 YYNGEE. The CDR3 is made up of 14 amino acids. CDR3 amino acids: CASSPGLARNEQFF. The CDR3 coding sequence is TGTGCCAGCAGCCCAGGACTAGCGCGGAATGAGCAGTTCTTC.

V gene TRBV7-2 combines with J gene TRBJ1-1, with D maybe TRBD1 (5 bases). V lost 5 bases, J lost 4 bases, and 14 bases lay in between. Germline assignment: CDR1 SGHTA and CDR2 FQGNSA. CDR3 length: 14 residues. This chain's CDR3 is CASSHPSGFTEAFF. The CDR3 DNA reads TGTGCCAGCAGCCACCCCTCAGGGTTCACTGAAGCTTTCTTT.

The chain links TRBV2 to TRBJ1-3, with D possibly matching TRBD1 (6 bases). Germline-derived CDR1 and CDR2 are SNHLY and FYNNEI. The CDR3 totals 14 residues. Trimming shortened V by 6 bases and J by 4 bases, and 13 bases separated the two germline ends. This CDR3 reads CASRQGFGGNTIYF. Written as DNA, the CDR3 is TGTGCCAGCAGACAGGGATTTGGAGGAAACACCATATATTTT.

The rearrangement joins TRBV7-2 to TRBJ2-5, with D uncertain. The germline gives CDR1 SGHTA, CDR2 FQGNSA. The length of the CDR3 is 15 residues. Trimming pared 5 bases from V and 1 base from J, leaving 14 bases between. CDR3 in DNA: TGTGCCAGCAGCCCCCGAGGAGCCCGCCAAGAGACCCAGTACTTC. Its translation: CASSPRGARQETQYF.

This clone was observed once. The chain carries TRBV2 and TRBJ2-3; D is perhaps TRBD2 (5 bases). The CDR3 consists of 15 residues. The germline V gene encodes CDR1 SNHLY and CDR2 FYNNEI. V lost 3 bases and J lost 3, with 13 bases in between. CDR3: CASSDERVRTDTQYF. The CDR3 coding sequence is TGTGCCAGCAGTGACGAGAGGGTTAGGACAGATACGCAGTATTTT.

This clone was seen more than once but under ten times. This chain links TRBV29-1 with TRBJ2-3; D unclear. The CDR3 runs to 11 residues. Trimming pared 4 bases from V and 5 bases from J, leaving 7 bases between. Germline lookup yields CDR1 SQVTM and CDR2 ANQGSEA. The CDR3: CSVAPGDTQYF. The CDR3 DNA sequence: TGCAGCGTTGCGCCGGGAGATACGCAGTATTTT.

The rearrangement joins TRBV7-2 to TRBJ1-1; maybe TRBD1 (5 bases). Per the germline V gene, CDR1 is SGHTA and CDR2 is FQGNSA. This CDR3 has 15 amino acids. With 4 bases removed from V and 7 bases from J, the gap between germline ends came to 19 bases. The CDR3 is CASSSSSSGTSEAFF. The CDR3 DNA reads as TGTGCCAGCAGCTCCTCGAGTTCGGGGACTAGTGAAGCTTTCTTT.

The V call is TRBV5-5, the J call TRBJ1-4; D is uncertain. Trimming removed 5 bases from V and 0 bases from J, with 11 bases in between. The CDR3 has 15 residues. The germline V gene has CDR1 SGHKS and CDR2 YYEKEE (reference sequence). The CDR3 coding sequence is TGTGCCAGCAGACACCACCTTGCAACTAATGAAAAACTGTTTTTT. As protein: CASRHHLATNEKLFF.

This chain uses TRBV19 with TRBJ2-7, with a possible D match to TRBD2 (6 bases). Between the trimmed V and J ends, which lost 6 bases and 3 bases, there was a span of 18 bases. CDR3 size: 15 residues. CDR1 is LNHDA, CDR2 SQIVND, per germline (reference sequence). Here the CDR3 reads CASSPSVAGIYEQYF. CDR3 bases: TGTGCCAGTAGCCCCTCCGTGGCGGGAATCTACGAGCAGTACTTC.

This CDR3 reads CASSLDRSNQPQHF. In nucleotides, the CDR3 is TGTGCCAGCAGCCTGGACAGGAGCAATCAGCCCCAGCATTTT. V is TRBV6-2 or TRBV6-3 and J is TRBJ1-5, with 7 bases matching TRBD1. Germline V gene sequence: CDR1 MNHEY, CDR2 SVGEGT. The CDR3 runs 14 residues. The junction had 3 bases not matched to a gene; V was cut back by 6 bases and J by 1 base.

This clone was detected only once. The rearrangement links TRBV28 to TRBJ1-1; D may be TRBD1 (5 bases). Germline CDR1 and CDR2: MDHEN and SYDVKM. CDR3 length: 13 residues. V was clipped by 8 bases and J by 0 bases, with 10 bases between them. The CDR3: CASSGQLNTEAFF. The CDR3 DNA follows: TGTGCCAGCTCCGGACAATTGAACACTGAAGCTTTCTTT.

Comment on this clone: The same CDR3 also results from other DNA sequences found in this sample. For the CDR3, the DNA is TGTGCCAGCTCACCCCAGGGGAACACTGAAGCTTTCTTT. Translation gives CASSPQGNTEAFF. The J gene is TRBJ1-1, the V gene TRBV18; tentative D call: TRBD1 (5 bases). This CDR3 spans 13 amino acids. In germline, CDR1 is KGHSH, CDR2 LQKENI. V shed 3 bases and J shed 1 base, with 6 bases lying between them.